These 21 T cell receptor beta chains came from one sample sequenced in a study of high-grade serous ovarian cancer treatment subgroups. Measured with immunoSEQ multiplex PCR; TCRdb has only the in-frame clones, and not every one. The sample yields about 1,600 clones, about 70% seen once. Tumor samples were obtained before definitive surgery or chemotherapy. Source material: tumor tissue. The receptors were gathered from a human donor with high-grade serous ovarian cancer.

In its sample, this clone was seen a few times. V and J are TRBV4-3 and TRBJ1-6; TRBD1 is a possible D gene (5 bases). The germline CDR1 and CDR2 sequences are LGHNA and YSLEER. The V gene lost 4 bases and the J gene lost 7 bases, with 14 bases spanning the gap. The CDR3 is 15 residues long. CDR3 in DNA: TGCGCCAGCAGCCCCTCCGGACACATCAATTCACCCCTCCACTTT. It is translated as CASSPSGHINSPLHF.

V is TRBV5-3 and J is TRBJ1-4; tentatively, D is TRBD1 (5 bases). TRBV5-3 is sorted into the ORF group, with uncertain function. The CDR3 sequence is 18 residues long. Trimming removed 0 bases at V and 3 bases at J, with 18 bases between. The CDR3 DNA is TGTGCCAGAAGCTTGGGCCTCCGGGGGATAGGGTCTAATGAAAAACTGTTTTTT. Protein sequence: CARSLGLRGIGSNEKLFF.

The chain recombines TRBV7-6 with TRBJ2-5; 13 bases line up with TRBD2. J lost 5 bases, V lost 8 bases, and 8 bases had no gene match. CDR3 length: 15 residues. Germline lookup yields CDR1 SGHVS and CDR2 FNYEAQ. The CDR3 nucleotides read TGTGCCAGCGGACTAGCGGGGGCCCCGCGGGAGACCCAGTACTTC. It specifies CASGLAGAPRETQYF.

The rearrangement links TRBV6-6 to TRBJ2-2; D not resolved. V dropped 5 bases and J dropped 4 bases, with 8 bases sitting between them. This CDR3 has 13 residues. CDR1 is MNHNY and CDR2 is SVGAGI in the germline V gene (reference sequence). CDR3 bases: TGTGCCAGCAGTCGGACGGGCACCGGGGAGCTGTTTTTT. Its translation: CASSRTGTGELFF.

This clone was seen more than once but under ten times. The V and J genes are TRBV4-1 and TRBJ1-2, with D maybe TRBD1 (6 bases). The length of the CDR3 is 15 residues. Germline CDR1 reads MGHRA; CDR2 reads YSYEKL. Trimming cost V 3 bases and J 5 bases, with 16 bases left between them. CDR3 nucleotides: TGCGCCAGCAGCCAGGCCGCACAGGGACCGTATGGCTACACCTTC. Residues: CASSQAAQGPYGYTF.

The rearrangement uses TRBV18 and TRBJ2-7, with TRBD2 matching over 8 bases. The germline V gene has CDR1 KGHSH and CDR2 LQKENI. This CDR3 is built from 19 residues. V gave up 6 bases and J gave up 0 bases; unmatched junction bases: 19. CDR3 bases: TGTGCCAGCTCCGTCGGGACGACGGCGGGGGGCCCATCCTCCTACGAGCAGTACTTC. This codes for CASSVGTTAGGPSSYEQYF.

V and J are TRBV5-1 and TRBJ2-2, with 12 bases lining up with TRBD2. The CDR3 is 15 residues long. The V and J ends lost 1 base and 6 bases, in that order; junction bases with no gene match: 1. Germline CDR1 SGHRS, CDR2 YFSETQ. This CDR3 is CASSLLAGGPGELFF. The CDR3 coding sequence is TGCGCCAGCAGCTTGCTAGCGGGAGGGCCCGGGGAGCTGTTTTTT.

This clone occurred once. The chain is built from TRBV10-3 and TRBJ1-5; D is uncertain. Trimming shortened V by 4 bases and J by 7 bases, and 17 bases separated the two germline ends. In germline, CDR1 is ENHRY, CDR2 SYGVKD. The CDR3 is made up of 15 amino acids. This CDR3 reads CAISGTGPSNQPQHF. DNA of the CDR3: TGTGCCATCAGTGGGACCGGGCCCTCAAACCAGCCCCAGCATTTT.

The CDR3 sequence is CASSQEPDYEQYF. CDR3 bases: TGCGCCAGCAGCCAAGAACCCGACTACGAGCAGTACTTC. V is TRBV4-3 and J is TRBJ2-7; D is uncertain. The germline V and J ends were trimmed by 0 bases and 3 bases, with 6 bases remaining between them. The germline CDR1 and CDR2 sequences are LGHNA and YSLEER. The CDR3 extends over 13 amino acids.

In this sample, this clone turned up a few times. This chain connects TRBV7-6 to TRBJ2-7; D ambiguous. From germline, CDR1 is SGHVS and CDR2 FNYEAQ. Trimming left V 5 bases short and J 3 bases short, with 20 bases between. This CDR3 has 16 amino acids. The chain's CDR3 is CASSPTPKAALYEQYF. CDR3 in DNA: TGTGCCAGCAGCCCAACGCCAAAGGCCGCCCTCTACGAGCAGTACTTC.

The rearrangement joins TRBV7-9 to TRBJ1-2, with D hard to call. Germline CDR1 SEHNR, CDR2 FQNEAQ (reference sequence). Trimming left V 5 bases short and J 8 bases short, with 18 bases between. The CDR3 is made up of 14 amino acids. CDR3 DNA sequence: TGTGCCAGCAGCATAACTAATCTGGGGTGGGGCTACACCTTC. Encoded protein: CASSITNLGWGYTF.

This clone showed up just once. J is TRBJ1-3 and V is TRBV4-1, with D uncertain. The V end was cut by 0 bases, the J end by 4 bases, with 16 bases between. This CDR3 comprises 17 residues. The germline gives CDR1 MGHRA, CDR2 YSYEKL. The CDR3: CASSQDFRESGGNTIYF. Here the CDR3 DNA reads TGCGCCAGCAGCCAAGATTTCCGTGAGTCTGGGGGAAACACCATATATTTT.

The chain recombines TRBV5-6 with TRBJ2-5, with TRBD1 matching 7 bases. Germline V gives CDR1 SGHDT, CDR2 YYEEEE. CDR3 length equals 14 residues. Trimming took 2 bases from V and 4 from J; bases not matched to a gene: 5. The CDR3 loop reads CASSLRGLIETQYF. The CDR3 region has the DNA TGTGCCAGCAGCTTAAGGGGGCTGATAGAGACCCAGTACTTC.

The chain carries TRBV7-9 and TRBJ2-2; no clear D gene. Deletions cut 5 bases from V and 6 bases from J, with 16 bases between. Germline V gene lookup returns CDR1 SEHNR and CDR2 FQNEAQ (reference sequence). The CDR3 runs 15 residues. The CDR3 nucleotides read TGTGCCAGCAGCCAACCCAGCCAGGCGGCCGGGGAGCTGTTTTTT. Translation gives CASSQPSQAAGELFF.

The J gene is TRBJ2-7, the V gene TRBV11-3; TRBD1 matches at 10 bases. With 3 bases clipped from V and 2 bases from J, the junction kept 1 base outside the gene matches. The CDR3 has 14 residues. Germline V CDR1 and CDR2: SGHNT, YENEEA. CDR3 DNA sequence: TGTGCCAGCAGCTTGGGACAGGGGCCCTACGAGCAGTACTTC. This translates into CASSLGQGPYEQYF. The full variable domain, completed using reference TRBV11-3 and TRBJ2-7, is EAGVVQSPRYKIIEKKQPVAFWCNPISGHNTLYWYLQNLGQGPELLIRYENEEAVDDSQLPKDRFSAERLKGVDSTLKIQPAELGDSAVYLCASSLGQGPYEQYFGPGTRLTVT.

This clone was seen a few times. The rearrangement links TRBV5-4 to TRBJ1-2; D is undetermined. V was trimmed by 2 bases and J by 4 bases, leaving 15 bases between them. The CDR3 is 15 amino acids. Germline V gene lookup returns CDR1 SGHNT and CDR2 YYREEE (reference sequence). CDR3 bases: TGTGCCAGCAGCTTCCTTCAGAACCCGATCTATGGCTACACCTTC. Translation gives CASSFLQNPIYGYTF.

The chain employs TRBV15 and TRBJ1-4; TRBD1 matches at 7 bases. The CDR3 covers 15 residues. V shed 5 bases and J 6 bases; nucleotides not matched to a gene: 9. Germline lookup yields CDR1 LNHNV and CDR2 YYDKDF (reference sequence). This CDR3 reads CATSRGQGVYEKLFF. CDR3 nucleotide sequence: TGTGCCACCAGCCGGGGGCAGGGGGTATATGAAAAACTGTTTTTT.

The chain carries TRBV19 and TRBJ2-6; D gene ambiguous. V was clipped by 5 bases and J by 2 bases, with 10 bases between them. Germline CDR1 is LNHDA and CDR2 is SQIVND (reference sequence). The length of the CDR3 is 15 residues. The CDR3 reads CASSPLLAGANVLTF. The CDR3, as DNA: TGTGCCAGTAGTCCCCTCCTGGCTGGGGCCAACGTCCTGACTTTC.

This clone came up a few times. This rearrangement joins TRBV5-5 to TRBJ1-2; a possible D gene is TRBD1 (6 bases). Trimming stripped 5 bases from V and 4 bases from J, with 15 bases between. Per the germline V gene, CDR1 is SGHKS and CDR2 is YYEKEE (reference sequence). The CDR3 totals 14 residues. This chain's CDR3 is CASRPAQGSYGYTF. The CDR3 nucleotides read TGTGCCAGCAGACCCGCCCAGGGGAGCTATGGCTACACCTTC.

This chain links TRBV7-2 with TRBJ2-5; D call uncertain. The J call is uncertain, as TRBJ2-7 better fits the DNA end. Germline V CDR1 and CDR2: SGHTA, FQGNSA. The CDR3 contains 12 residues. CDR3 coding DNA: TGTGCCAGCAGCCTCCAAGGCTACGAGCAGTACTTC. It specifies CASSLQGYEQYF.

Points on this clone: The germline gene is not matched at one end of the junction; a read error may be the cause. The chain has TRBV2 and TRBJ1-5; D call uncertain. The CDR3 is 12 residues long. Looked up from germline, CDR1 is SNHLY and CDR2 is FYNNEI. CDR3 residues: CASNEANQPQHF. For the CDR3, the DNA is TGTGCCAGCAATGAAGCTAATCAGCCCCAGCATTTT.